This passage covers 24 T cell receptor beta chains from one sample sequenced in a study of T cell repertoires in cytomegalovirus infection. Via MiXCR, TCRdb re-called the reads, giving one row per CDR3 protein. Of 740,000 or so distinct CDR3 sequences listed, 35% to 45% are singletons. Material: PBMCs. These receptors were collected from a human donor in good health (CMV status not recorded). Some clones in this sample may be carry-over from other donors' samples.

This clonotype was counted at least ten times. The V call is TRBV28, the J call TRBJ1-6; D not certain. Trimming took off 0 bases at V and 5 bases at J, with 8 bases between the two ends. Germline values: CDR1 MDHEN, CDR2 SYDVKM. This CDR3 is 15 amino acids long. In DNA form, the CDR3 reads TGTGCCAGCAGTTTATGGGGTGGCGATAATTCACCCCTCCACTTT. It encodes CASSLWGGDNSPLHF.

The count of this clonotype is one. V and J are TRBV10-3 and TRBJ1-2, with D maybe TRBD1 (5 bases). The CDR3 runs 14 residues. Germline CDR1 reads ENHRY; CDR2 reads SYGVKD. V shed 6 bases and J shed 5 bases, with 16 bases lying between them. In DNA form, the CDR3 reads TGTGCCATCAGAGGTACAGGCGACGTGTATGGCTACACCTTC. Its protein is CAIRGTGDVYGYTF.

This clonotype was observed a handful of times. The chain employs TRBV7-2 and TRBJ2-7; a possible D gene is TRBD1 (5 bases). V lost 4 bases, J lost 4 bases, and 17 bases lay in between. The CDR3 has 15 residues. From germline, CDR1 is SGHTA and CDR2 FQGNSA. The CDR3 sequence: CASSWTSQGRYEQYF. The CDR3 bases are TGTGCCAGCAGCTGGACAAGCCAAGGTCGGTACGAGCAGTACTTC.

This clonotype has only a few counts. V is TRBV7-6 and J is TRBJ2-1; possible D gene TRBD1, 5 bases. CDR1 and CDR2 from the germline V gene are SGHVS and FNYEAQ. With 2 bases removed from V and 6 bases from J, the gap between germline ends came to 14 bases. The CDR3 consists of 15 residues. Here the CDR3 reads CASSLSVGASNEQFF. CDR3 DNA: TGTGCCAGCAGCTTATCTGTAGGGGCGAGCAATGAGCAGTTCTTC.

The chain has TRBV11-2 and TRBJ2-5, with 9 nucleotides matching TRBD2. The CDR3 has 19 amino acids. Germline V CDR1 and CDR2: SGHAT, FQNNGV. Unmatched junction bases numbered 22, after V lost 2 bases and J lost 9 bases. CDR3 sequence: CASSLIRLRSGGFKRPQYF. CDR3 nucleotides: TGTGCCAGCAGCTTAATAAGGCTCAGGAGCGGGGGGTTCAAGAGACCCCAGTACTTC.

The chain joins TRBV7-9 to TRBJ2-7; D unresolved. Germline CDR1 is SEHNR and CDR2 is FQNEAQ (reference sequence). This CDR3 is built from 16 residues. With 1 base removed from V and 1 base from J, the gap between germline ends came to 14 bases. CDR3 sequence reads: CASSLDRNTASYEQYF. The DNA for the CDR3 is TGTGCCAGCAGCTTAGATAGGAACACAGCTTCCTACGAGCAGTACTTC. The full variable domain, its missing parts supplied by reference TRBV7-9 and TRBJ2-7, is DTGVSQNPRHKITKRGQNVTFRCDPISEHNRLYWYRQTLGQGPEFLTYFQNEAQLEKSRLLSDRFSAERPKGSFSTLEIQRTEQGDSAMYLCASSLDRNTASYEQYFGPGTRLTVT.

The sample holds many counts of this clonotype. The chain has TRBV7-2 and TRBJ2-2; 10 nucleotides match TRBD1. CDR3 length: 16 amino acids. V shed 3 bases, J shed 4 bases, and the junction held 5 bases outside the gene matches. CDR1 and CDR2 from the germline V gene are SGHTA and FQGNSA. CDR3 in DNA: TGTGCCAGCAGCTTCGGACAGGGGGTCGGCACCGGGGAGCTGTTTTTT. Its protein is CASSFGQGVGTGELFF.

In this sample, this clonotype turned up many times. This chain connects TRBV6-2 or TRBV6-3 to TRBJ2-5; either TRBD1 or TRBD2 may fit D (5 bases each). Trimming left V 3 bases short and J 4 bases short, with 21 bases between. Germline CDR1 MNHEY, CDR2 SVGEGT. This CDR3 contains 17 residues. DNA for the CDR3: TGTGCCAGCAGTTATGACGGCAGTTCCTTTGGGGGAGAGACCCAGTACTTC. Translation gives CASSYDGSSFGGETQYF.

In DNA form, the CDR3 reads TGTGCCAGCAGTGAAGCCCAGGACGAGCAGTACTTC. Its protein product is CASSEAQDEQYF. The rearrangement joins TRBV6-1 to TRBJ2-7; D is ambiguous. Germline CDR1 MNHNS, CDR2 SASEGT. V lost 0 bases to trimming and J lost 5 bases, with 5 bases between them. This CDR3 has 12 amino acids.

As to this clonotype: One base away lies a much larger clone, so this may be a sequencing read error. Without the conserved terminal phenylalanine or tryptophan, this CDR3 likely stems from a read error. This chain uses TRBV7-2 with TRBJ2-7; 8 nucleotides agree with TRBD1. V trimming: 2 bases; J trimming: 3 bases; junction bases outside the gene matches: 6. Germline values: CDR1 SGHTA, CDR2 FQGNSA. The CDR3 has 15 amino acids. The CDR3 nucleotides read TGTGCCAGCAGCTTAAGGGCAGGGGGCCTCTACGAGCAGTACTCC. Residues: CASSLRAGGLYEQYS.

V is TRBV6-1 and J is TRBJ2-1, with TRBD1 matching 8 bases. The trim removed 6 bases at V and 6 bases at J, leaving 7 bases unmatched. Per germline, CDR1 MNHNS and CDR2 SASEGT. The CDR3 sequence is 14 residues long. The CDR3 sequence is CASREDRVGNEQFF. Here the CDR3 DNA reads TGTGCCAGCAGGGAGGACAGGGTGGGCAATGAGCAGTTCTTC.

This clonotype was seen a handful of times. The CDR3 here is CAIRGAGVGTGELFF. The CDR3 DNA reads as TGTGCCATCAGGGGAGCGGGAGTAGGGACCGGGGAGCTGTTTTTT. This chain joins TRBV10-3 and TRBJ2-2, with 8 positions matching TRBD2. CDR1 ENHRY and CDR2 SYGVKD come from the germline V gene. The junction had 8 bases not matched to a gene; V was cut back by 6 bases and J by 5 bases. The length of the CDR3 is 15 residues.

This clonotype has just a few counts. The J gene is TRBJ1-1, the V gene TRBV27; the D is unclear. CDR3 length equals 14 residues. Germline V lookup: CDR1 MNHEY, CDR2 SMNVEV (reference sequence). The V end lost 3 bases, the J end lost 11 bases, and 19 bases lay between the germline ends. CDR3 sequence: CASSFHPPGDGAFF. The CDR3 DNA is TGTGCCAGCAGTTTCCATCCGCCAGGCGATGGGGCTTTCTTT.

This rearrangement joins TRBV28 to TRBJ2-7, with TRBD1 identical over 12 bases. Trimming at V came to 7 bases and at J to 2 bases, leaving 6 bases not matched to a gene. This CDR3 is built from 15 residues. Looked up from germline, CDR1 is MDHEN and CDR2 is SYDVKM. The CDR3 sequence: CASKPGQGAAYEQYF. CDR3 sequence (DNA): TGTGCCAGCAAACCGGGACAGGGGGCCGCCTACGAGCAGTACTTC.

This clonotype was seen ten or more times. The V call is TRBV7-3, the J call TRBJ2-3; TRBD1 or TRBD2 may be the D gene (5 bases each). V was clipped by 5 bases and J by 6 bases, with 18 bases between them. The CDR3 length is 15 residues. The germline CDR1 and CDR2 sequences are SGHTA and FQGTGA. The CDR3 bases are TGTGCCAGCAGCCCGGGGACGGCAAATTGGGATACGCAGTATTTT. Translated: CASSPGTANWDTQYF.

This clonotype was picked up many times. This chain connects TRBV7-8 to TRBJ1-1, with unresolved D. V lost 2 bases, J lost 4 bases, and 11 bases lay in between. This CDR3 has 14 amino acids. The V gene's germline CDR1 is SGHVS and CDR2 FQNEAQ. CDR3 protein: CASSLNRFLTEAFF. CDR3 nucleotides: TGTGCCAGCAGCTTAAATCGCTTTCTCACTGAAGCTTTCTTT.

The genes are TRBV5-1 and TRBJ2-5; D ambiguous. Trimming cost V 0 bases and J 1 base, with 7 bases left between them. Germline values: CDR1 SGHRS, CDR2 YFSETQ. This CDR3 has 14 amino acids. CDR3 in amino acids: CASSLDMGQETQYF. CDR3 nucleotide sequence: TGCGCCAGCAGCTTGGACATGGGCCAAGAGACCCAGTACTTC.

This clonotype was counted ten times or more. The V gene is TRBV7-8, the J gene TRBJ2-5; D unresolved. V shed 5 bases and J shed 4 bases, with 8 bases lying between them. The germline CDR1 and CDR2 sequences are SGHVS and FQNEAQ. The CDR3 has 12 amino acids. The CDR3 reads CASSLGLETQYF. The CDR3 DNA follows: TGTGCCAGCAGCCTAGGTTTAGAGACCCAGTACTTC.

About this clonotype itself: A much more abundant neighbour one base away suggests this may be a read error. The rearrangement joins TRBV7-2 to TRBJ2-5; D is perhaps TRBD2 (6 bases). The germline V and J ends were trimmed by 4 bases and 5 bases, with 17 bases remaining between them. The CDR3 totals 15 residues. Germline V lookup: CDR1 SGHTA, CDR2 FQGNSA. The CDR3 reads CASSSDAGWGETQYF. CDR3 sequence (DNA): TGTGCCAGCAGCTCCGATGCGGGGTGGGGTGAGACCCAGTACTTC.

V gene TRBV27 combines with J gene TRBJ1-1; D is perhaps TRBD1 (6 bases). V was pared by 1 base and J by 5 bases, with 11 bases between. The CDR3 extends over 14 amino acids. Germline lookup yields CDR1 MNHEY and CDR2 SMNVEV (reference sequence). The CDR3 here is CASSLYPGVTEAFF. The CDR3 region has the DNA TGTGCCAGCAGTTTATATCCAGGGGTTACTGAAGCTTTCTTT.

V is TRBV7-6 and J is TRBJ2-7; 9 positions match TRBD1. The CDR3 has 16 amino acids. Germline V gene sequence: CDR1 SGHVS, CDR2 FNYEAQ. The junction had 13 bases not matched to a gene; V was cut back by 5 bases and J by 5 bases. The CDR3 region is CASSRTGTGLNDEQYF. CDR3 sequence (DNA): TGTGCCAGCAGCAGGACCGGGACAGGGCTTAACGACGAGCAGTACTTC. Drawing the rest from reference TRBV7-6 and TRBJ2-7, the complete variable domain is GAGVSQSPRYKVTKRGQDVALRCDPISGHVSLYWYRQALGQGPEFLTYFNYEAQQDKSGLPNDRFSAERPEGSISTLTIQRTEQRDSAMYRCASSRTGTGLNDEQYFGPGTRLTVT.

The chain has TRBV11-2 and TRBJ1-5; TRBD1 matches at 7 bases. Per germline, CDR1 SGHAT and CDR2 FQNNGV. The CDR3 has 16 residues. The junction had 9 bases not matched to a gene; V was cut back by 5 bases and J by 2 bases. DNA of the CDR3: TGTGCCAGCAGCGCGGGGACAGCCCTTGGCAATCAGCCCCAGCATTTT. Protein product: CASSAGTALGNQPQHF.

The chain employs TRBV10-3 and TRBJ2-1; the D call may be TRBD1 or TRBD2 (6 bases each). Between the trimmed V and J ends, which lost 10 bases and 12 bases, there was a span of 13 bases. The germline V gene encodes CDR1 ENHRY and CDR2 SYGVKD. The CDR3 has 10 amino acids. CDR3 DNA sequence: TGTGCCACCGGAGGGACATGGCAGTTCTTC. Protein: CATGGTWQFF.

The chain has TRBV12-3 or TRBV12-4 and TRBJ2-7; D not resolved. Trimming took off 3 bases at V and 1 base at J, with 25 bases between the two ends. The CDR3 consists of 19 residues. The CDR3 DNA reads as TGTGCCAGCAGTTTTGGTTTTAGGTCTATGATTACGACTTCCTACGAGCAGTACTTC. Translating it yields CASSFGFRSMITTSYEQYF.